The clone carrying this T cell receptor (beta chain) was picked up a small number of times. In the original analysis: Estimation of nucleated cell counts relied on the amplification of reference gene primers. Libraries were prepared by immunoSEQ multiplex PCR; TCRdb keeps only in-frame clonotypes and omits some of them. V and J calls and clone size are as listed in that table; D and trimming were resolved from the DNA. The table lists under 500,000 clones, roughly 90% of them singletons. This record comes from a study of blood T cell repertoires in COVID-19. The CDR3 has 14 amino acids. V was cut by 2 bases and J by 8 bases, with 15 bases left in between. Germline V gene data show CDR1 as SEHNR and CDR2 as FQNEAQ (reference sequence).

The TCR sequence derives from a woman in her thirties with acute or convalescent COVID-19. The sequencing input was peripheral blood. The gene calls are TRBV7-9 and TRBJ1-2; D call uncertain. The CDR3 nucleotides read TGTGCCAGCAGCTTAACCGGCGGGGTTTGGGGCTACACCTTC. It encodes CASSLTGGVWGYTF.